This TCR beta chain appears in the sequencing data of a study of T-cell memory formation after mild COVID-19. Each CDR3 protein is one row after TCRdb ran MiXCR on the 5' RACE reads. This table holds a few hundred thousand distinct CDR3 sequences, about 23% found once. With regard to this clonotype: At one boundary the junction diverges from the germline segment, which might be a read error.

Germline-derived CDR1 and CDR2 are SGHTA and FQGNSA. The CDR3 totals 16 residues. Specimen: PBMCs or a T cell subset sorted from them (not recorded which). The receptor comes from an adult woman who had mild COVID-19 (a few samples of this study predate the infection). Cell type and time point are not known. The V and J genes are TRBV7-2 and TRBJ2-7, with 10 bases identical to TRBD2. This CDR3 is CASSLAWTASGSMKSF. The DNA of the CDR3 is TGTGCCAGCAGCTTAGCCTGGACTGCTAGCGGGAGCATGAAGTCCTTC. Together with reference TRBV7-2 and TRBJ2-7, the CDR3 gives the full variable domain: GAGVSQSPSNKVTEKGKDVELRCDPISGHTALYWYRQSLGQGLEFLIYFQGNSAPDKSGLPSDRFSAERTGGSVSTLTIQRTQQEDSAVYLCASSLAWTASGSMKSFGPGTRLTVT.